The entry below gives a single T cell receptor beta chain sequence along with its context. Its matching antigen is unknown. The germline V gene encodes CDR1 SGHRS and CDR2 YFSETQ. The CDR3 sequence is 15 residues long. Between the trimmed V and J ends, which lost 4 bases and 0 bases, there was a span of 11 bases. Produced via immunoSEQ multiplex PCR; TCRdb's table is partial and in-frame only. The repertoire has over 120,000 clones, approximately 88% of them found once; the top ten carry roughly 4.8%. This sample is drawn from a study of cytomegalovirus exposure and HLA in healthy donors. General study findings and limits: Whilst most TCR sequences proved rare, a subset of public TCRs occurred across many donors.

Sequences were obtained from PBMCs. This sequence was found in a man aged 18-30 years in good health and CMV-seropositive. The chain has TRBV5-1 and TRBJ1-5; tentative D call: TRBD1 (5 bases). This chain's CDR3 is CASSPQGYSNQPQHF. For the CDR3, the DNA is TGCGCCAGCAGCCCCCAGGGCTATAGCAATCAGCCCCAGCATTTT. The full variable domain, its missing parts supplied by reference TRBV5-1 and TRBJ1-5, is KAGVTQTPRYLIKTRGQQVTLSCSPISGHRSVSWYQQTPGQGLQFLFEYFSETQRNKGNFPGRFSGRQFSNSRSEMNVSTLELGDSALYLCASSPQGYSNQPQHFGDGTRLSIL.